Presented here are 5 T cell receptor beta chains from one specimen sequenced in a study of response to subunit inactivated influenza vaccine (dated by TCRdb to 2016 to 2019). The library was prepared using RT-PCR. Sequencing used an Illumina HiSeq 2500. TCRdb itself trimmed the public reads at Q25 with fastp, ran MiXCR and retained productive beta chains. Each record represents a unique CDR3 protein, reported with the most common genes and DNA among its rows. In all, the sample holds some 540,000 distinct CDR3 sequences, and roughly 25% of those were seen once. The ten biggest clones cover 2.5% to 3% of the sample. The same specimen was also included in a second study, on T cells expressing NK-cell markers. Per the second study: 5'RACE template switching, by which a universal primer site and unique molecular identifiers were added, was used to make TCR beta cDNA libraries.

This sample comprised CD4+ T cells sorted from PBMCs, obtained about 12 days after vaccination. The receptor source for this set is a man between 45 and 60 years old who received an inactivated influenza vaccine. Donor details come from another sample of the same person, matched by shared clones.

The V and J genes are TRBV12-3 or TRBV12-4 and TRBJ2-4, with D unresolved. This CDR3 spans 18 amino acids. Trimming left V 5 bases short and J 1 base short, with 21 bases between. CDR3 region: CASSLSGGIFHAKNIQYF. CDR3 nucleotides: TGTGCCAGCAGTCTCAGTGGCGGAATCTTTCACGCCAAAAACATTCAGTACTTC.

The table lists this clonotype with a few counts. The chain combines TRBV11-2 with TRBJ2-7; 11 bases are shared with TRBD1. Germline V gives CDR1 SGHAT, CDR2 FQNNGV. The CDR3 loop spans 13 amino acids. The junction had 3 bases not matched to a gene; V was cut back by 5 bases and J by 6 bases. The CDR3 here is CASSPDRGLEQYF. CDR3 bases: TGTGCCAGCAGCCCGGACAGGGGGCTCGAGCAGTACTTC.

The table lists this clonotype with a few counts. The chain is built from TRBV19 and TRBJ1-4; D is unclear. Trimming took off 9 bases at V and 13 bases at J, with 18 bases between the two ends. The CDR3 loop spans 12 amino acids. Germline CDR1 is LNHDA and CDR2 is SQIVND (reference sequence). The CDR3 loop reads CASYGPGARLFF. CDR3 nucleotides: TGTGCCAGCTACGGGCCGGGAGCTCGACTGTTTTTT. Full variable domain (outside the CDR3, taken from reference TRBV19 and TRBJ1-4): DGGITQSPKYLFRKEGQNVTLSCEQNLNHDAMYWYRQDPGQGLRLIYYSQIVNDFQKGDIAEGYSVSREKKESFPLTVTSAQKNPTAFYLCASYGPGARLFFGSGTQLSVL.

The chain is built from TRBV7-8 and TRBJ2-1, with a tentative D call TRBD1 (5 bases). Germline V gene data show CDR1 as SGHVS and CDR2 as FQNEAQ. The CDR3 is 14 residues long. Trimming cost V 1 base and J 10 bases, with 14 bases left between them. In nucleotides, the CDR3 is TGTGCCAGCAGCTTAGGGTCCAGGGTTGAGGAGCAGTTCTTC. Translating gives CASSLGSRVEEQFF.

The sample holds a few counts of this clonotype. This chain links TRBV7-2 with TRBJ2-1, with TRBD1 matching over 9 bases. The V and J ends lost 5 bases and 4 bases, in that order; junction bases with no gene match: 3. In germline, CDR1 is SGHTA, CDR2 FQGNSA. This CDR3 comprises 14 residues. The CDR3 region is CASSRTGAYNEQFF. As DNA, the CDR3 is TGTGCCAGCAGCAGGACAGGGGCTTACAATGAGCAGTTCTTC.